This T cell receptor (beta chain) was found in a study of cytomegalovirus exposure and HLA in healthy donors. Study-wide results and limits: Most of the CMV-associated TCR beta chains (in a later analysis) appeared to be HLA-restricted. Reports indicate that TCR beta sequences accurately predicted the HLA-A and HLA-B alleles of most subjects.

The PCR ran on 60 Vbeta and 13 Jbeta primers. Sequencing was performed with immunoSEQ multiplex PCR; in TCRdb, only in-frame clones are kept and a portion is missing. The data show 80,000 or so clones, 75% to 80% seen once. V shed 1 base and J shed 1 base, with 17 bases lying between them. The CDR3 has 18 residues. Germline V gives CDR1 SGHTA, CDR2 FQGNSA. With regard to this clone: Its cognate antigen is unknown.

The V call is TRBV7-2, the J call TRBJ1-3, with D unresolved. This receptor was obtained from a man aged 35-49 years in good health and CMV-seronegative. Source material: PBMCs. The CDR3 DNA reads as TGTGCCAGCAGCTTAGAGGGAGCGGATCTCACTTCTGGAAACACCATATATTTT. Its protein is CASSLEGADLTSGNTIYF.